The T cell receptor (beta chain) under discussion was sequenced for a study of post-analysis software for immune sequencing data. Study context: Relapsing-remitting, secondary progressive and progressive-relapsing courses of multiple sclerosis were included.

CDR3 size: 11 residues. V was cut by 5 bases and J by 6 bases, with 7 bases left in between. Per germline, CDR1 MNHEY and CDR2 SVGEGT. Study-wide results and limits: TRBV5-6, TRBV5-1 and TRBV20-1 belonged to a set of roughly 5 TRBV segments that were more frequent in patients than controls. Diversity measured as normalized Chao1 was significantly lower in multiple sclerosis patients than in controls. Under the F measure, samples that were prepared in one batch clustered strongly together.

Unique molecular identifiers tagged the TCR beta cDNA libraries. TCRdb re-analysed the PCR reads in MiXCR, keeping a single row per CDR3 protein. The sample lists more than 350,000 distinct CDR3 sequences; 39% were seen once. Comments on this clonotype: Its antigen is not identified.

This receptor was identified in a girl aged 2-9 years with multiple sclerosis. The sample consisted of blood. The chain carries TRBV6-2 or TRBV6-3 and TRBJ1-2; D remains ambiguous. The CDR3 DNA is TGTGCCAGCAGTCAGGAAAATGGCTACACCTTC. This translates into CASSQENGYTF.